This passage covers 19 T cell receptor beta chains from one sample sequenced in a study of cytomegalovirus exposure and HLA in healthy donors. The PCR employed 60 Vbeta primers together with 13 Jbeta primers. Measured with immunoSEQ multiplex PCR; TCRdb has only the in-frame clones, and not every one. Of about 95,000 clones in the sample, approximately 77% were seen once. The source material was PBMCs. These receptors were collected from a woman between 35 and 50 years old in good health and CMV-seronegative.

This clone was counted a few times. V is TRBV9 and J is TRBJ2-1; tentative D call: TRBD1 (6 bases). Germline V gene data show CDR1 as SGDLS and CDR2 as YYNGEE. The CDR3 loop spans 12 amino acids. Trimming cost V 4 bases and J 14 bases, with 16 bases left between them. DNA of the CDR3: TGTGCCAGCAGCTCCCGGCAGGGGAACAAGTTCTTC. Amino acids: CASSSRQGNKFF. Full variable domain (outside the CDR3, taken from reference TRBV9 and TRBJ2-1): DSGVTQTPKHLITATGQRVTLRCSPRSGDLSVYWYQQSLDQGLQFLIQYYNGEERAKGNILERFSAQQFPDLHSELNLSSLELGDSALYFCASSSRQGNKFFGPGTRLTVL.

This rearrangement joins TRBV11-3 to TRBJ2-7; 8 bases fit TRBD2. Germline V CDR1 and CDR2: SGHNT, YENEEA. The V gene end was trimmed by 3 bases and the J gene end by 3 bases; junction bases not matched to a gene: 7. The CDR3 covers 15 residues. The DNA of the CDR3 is TGTGCCAGCAGCTTTGGTTCGCGGGGGGACTACGAGCAGTACTTC. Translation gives CASSFGSRGDYEQYF.

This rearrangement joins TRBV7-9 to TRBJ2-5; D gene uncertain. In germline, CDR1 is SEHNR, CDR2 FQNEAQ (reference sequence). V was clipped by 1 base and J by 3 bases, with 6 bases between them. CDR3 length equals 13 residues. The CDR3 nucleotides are TGTGCCAGCAGCTTAGGCAGAAAAGAGACCCAGTACTTC. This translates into CASSLGRKETQYF.

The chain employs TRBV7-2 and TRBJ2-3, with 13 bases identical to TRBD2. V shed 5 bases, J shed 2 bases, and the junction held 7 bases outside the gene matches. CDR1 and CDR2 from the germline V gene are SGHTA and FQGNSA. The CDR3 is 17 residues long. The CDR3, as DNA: TGTGCCAGCAGCCGACGGACTAGCGGGGGTCCCACAGATACGCAGTATTTT. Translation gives CASSRRTSGGPTDTQYF.

The chain's CDR3 is CASSSGTSGGWTDTQYF. The CDR3 bases are TGCGCCAGCAGCTCCGGGACTAGCGGGGGGTGGACAGATACGCAGTATTTT. The chain couples TRBV5-1 to TRBJ2-3, with 15 bases lining up with TRBD2. CDR1 and CDR2 from the germline V gene are SGHRS and YFSETQ. The V segment lost 3 bases and the J segment 3 bases; nucleotides outside the gene matches: 5. The CDR3 totals 17 residues. Together with reference TRBV5-1 and TRBJ2-3, the CDR3 gives the full variable domain: KAGVTQTPRYLIKTRGQQVTLSCSPISGHRSVSWYQQTPGQGLQFLFEYFSETQRNKGNFPGRFSGRQFSNSRSEMNVSTLELGDSALYLCASSSGTSGGWTDTQYFGPGTRLTVL.

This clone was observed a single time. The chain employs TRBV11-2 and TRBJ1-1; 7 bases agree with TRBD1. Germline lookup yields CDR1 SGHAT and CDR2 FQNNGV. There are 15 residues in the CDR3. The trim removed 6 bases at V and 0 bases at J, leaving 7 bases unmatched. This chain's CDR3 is CASRLTGTMNTEAFF. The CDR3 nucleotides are TGTGCCAGCAGACTGACAGGGACCATGAACACTGAAGCTTTCTTT.

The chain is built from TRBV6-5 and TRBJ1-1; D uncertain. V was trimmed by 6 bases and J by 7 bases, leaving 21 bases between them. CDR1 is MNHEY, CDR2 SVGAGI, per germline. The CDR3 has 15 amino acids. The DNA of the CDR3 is TGTGCCAGCAGGCGGGGAGGAGGGTTCACTCTTGAAGCTTTCTTT. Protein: CASRRGGGFTLEAFF.

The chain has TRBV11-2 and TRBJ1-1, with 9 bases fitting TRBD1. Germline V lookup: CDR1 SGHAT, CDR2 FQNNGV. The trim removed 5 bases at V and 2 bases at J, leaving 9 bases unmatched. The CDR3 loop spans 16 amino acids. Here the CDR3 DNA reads TGTGCCAGCAGCCCTACAGGGGGCGGCGGTAACACTGAAGCTTTCTTT. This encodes CASSPTGGGGNTEAFF. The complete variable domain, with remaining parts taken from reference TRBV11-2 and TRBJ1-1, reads EAGVAQSPRYKIIEKRQSVAFWCNPISGHATLYWYQQILGQGPKLLIQFQNNGVVDDSQLPKDRFSAERLKGVDSTLKIQPAKLEDSAVYLCASSPTGGGGNTEAFFGQGTRLTVV.

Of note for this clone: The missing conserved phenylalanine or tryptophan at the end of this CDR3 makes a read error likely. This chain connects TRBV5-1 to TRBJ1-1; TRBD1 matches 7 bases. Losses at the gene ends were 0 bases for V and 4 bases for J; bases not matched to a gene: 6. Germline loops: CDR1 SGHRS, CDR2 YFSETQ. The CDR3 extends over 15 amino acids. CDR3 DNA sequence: TGCGCCAGCAGCTTGGGGGACCGGGACAGCACTGAAGCTTTCGTT. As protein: CASSLGDRDSTEAFV.

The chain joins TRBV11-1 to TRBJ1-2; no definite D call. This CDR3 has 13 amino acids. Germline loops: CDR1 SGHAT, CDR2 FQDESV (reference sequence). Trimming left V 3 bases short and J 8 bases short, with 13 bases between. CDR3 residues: CASSFSPRLGYTF. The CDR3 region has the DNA TGTGCCAGCAGCTTCTCCCCCCGGTTGGGCTACACCTTC.

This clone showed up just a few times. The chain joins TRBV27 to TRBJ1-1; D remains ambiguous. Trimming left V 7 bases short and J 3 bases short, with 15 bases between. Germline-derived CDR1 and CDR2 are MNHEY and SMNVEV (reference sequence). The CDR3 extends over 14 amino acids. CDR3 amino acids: CASTSHGFDTEAFF. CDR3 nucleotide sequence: TGTGCCAGCACCTCCCACGGGTTTGACACTGAAGCTTTCTTT.

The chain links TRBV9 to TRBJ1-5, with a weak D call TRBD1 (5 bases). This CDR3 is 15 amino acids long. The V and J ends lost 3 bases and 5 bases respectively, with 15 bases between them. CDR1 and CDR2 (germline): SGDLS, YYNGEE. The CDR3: CASSGGPEPDQPQHF. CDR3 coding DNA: TGTGCCAGCAGCGGGGGCCCGGAGCCCGATCAGCCCCAGCATTTT.

The CDR3 DNA reads as TGTGCCAGCAGTACCGGGACAGGGGCTAACTACGAGCAGTACTTC. Protein: CASSTGTGANYEQYF. The V call is TRBV27, the J call TRBJ2-7, with TRBD1 matching over 10 bases. Germline CDR1 MNHEY, CDR2 SMNVEV (reference sequence). V shed 5 bases, J shed 3 bases, and the junction held 7 bases outside the gene matches. The CDR3 length is 15 residues.

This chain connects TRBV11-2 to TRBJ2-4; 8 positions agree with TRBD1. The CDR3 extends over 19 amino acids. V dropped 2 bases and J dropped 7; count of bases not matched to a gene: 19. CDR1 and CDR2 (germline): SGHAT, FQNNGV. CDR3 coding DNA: TGTGCCAGCAGCTTACATCCGCCTTTAAACAGGGGGGCAAAGAACATTCAGTACTTC. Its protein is CASSLHPPLNRGAKNIQYF.

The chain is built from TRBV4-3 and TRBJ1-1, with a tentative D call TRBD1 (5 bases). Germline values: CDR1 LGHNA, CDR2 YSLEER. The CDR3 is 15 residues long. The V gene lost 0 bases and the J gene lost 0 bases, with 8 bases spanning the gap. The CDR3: CASSQDLDMNTEAFF. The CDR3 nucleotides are TGCGCCAGCAGCCAAGATCTGGACATGAACACTGAAGCTTTCTTT.

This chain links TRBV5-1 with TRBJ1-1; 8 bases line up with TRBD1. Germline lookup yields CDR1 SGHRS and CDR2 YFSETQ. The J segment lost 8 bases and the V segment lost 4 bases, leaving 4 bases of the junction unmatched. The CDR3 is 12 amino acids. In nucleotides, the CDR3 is TGCGCCAGCAGCACACAGGGGGTAGAAGCTTTCTTT. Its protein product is CASSTQGVEAFF.

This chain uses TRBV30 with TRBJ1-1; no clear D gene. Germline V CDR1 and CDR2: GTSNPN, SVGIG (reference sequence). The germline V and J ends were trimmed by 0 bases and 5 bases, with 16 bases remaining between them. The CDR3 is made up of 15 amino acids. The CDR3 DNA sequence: TGTGCCTGGAGTGTAAACCCCGCAGGAACGACTGAAGCTTTCTTT. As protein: CAWSVNPAGTTEAFF.

CDR3 in DNA: TGTGCCAGCAGCTTACCTTTAAGCGGGACAAGGAATGATGAGCAGTTCTTC. Translating it yields CASSLPLSGTRNDEQFF. This rearrangement joins TRBV7-9 to TRBJ2-1; TRBD2 is a possible D gene (7 bases). Trimming removed 2 bases from V and 8 bases from J, with 22 bases in between. CDR3 length equals 17 residues. The germline gives CDR1 SEHNR, CDR2 FQNEAQ (reference sequence).

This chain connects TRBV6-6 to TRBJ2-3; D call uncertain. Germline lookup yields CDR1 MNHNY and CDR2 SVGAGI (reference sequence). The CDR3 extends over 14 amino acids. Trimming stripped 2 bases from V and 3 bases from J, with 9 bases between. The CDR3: CASSYGYGTDTQYF. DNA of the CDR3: TGTGCCAGCAGTTACGGGTACGGGACAGATACGCAGTATTTT.